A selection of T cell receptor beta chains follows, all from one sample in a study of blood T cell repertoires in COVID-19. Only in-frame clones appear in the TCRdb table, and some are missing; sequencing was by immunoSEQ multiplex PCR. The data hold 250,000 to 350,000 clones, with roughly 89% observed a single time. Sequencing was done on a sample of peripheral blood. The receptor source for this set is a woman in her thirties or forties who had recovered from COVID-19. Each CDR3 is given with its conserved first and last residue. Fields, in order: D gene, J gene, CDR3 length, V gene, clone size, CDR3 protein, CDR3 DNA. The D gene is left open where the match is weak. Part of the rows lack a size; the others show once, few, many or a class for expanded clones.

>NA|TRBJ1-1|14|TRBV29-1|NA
CSVVDGGWNTEAFF
TGCAGCGTTGTCGACGGGGGATGGAACACTGAAGCTTTCTTT
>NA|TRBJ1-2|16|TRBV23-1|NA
CASSQSGNSGHYGYTF
TGCGCCAGCAGTCAATCGGGAAACAGCGGGCACTATGGCTACACCTTC
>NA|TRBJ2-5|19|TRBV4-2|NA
CASSQEMVVDGGEAETQYF
TGTGCCAGCAGCCAAGAAATGGTAGTGGACGGGGGAGAGGCGGAGACCCAGTACTTC
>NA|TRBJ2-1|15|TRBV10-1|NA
CASSESDEAYNEQFF
TGCGCCAGCAGTGAGTCCGACGAGGCCTACAATGAGCAGTTCTTC
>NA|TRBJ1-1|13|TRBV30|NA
CAWSPTANTEAFF
TGTGCCTGGAGTCCGACAGCGAACACTGAAGCTTTCTTT
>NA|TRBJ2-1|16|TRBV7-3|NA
CASSLTQGRATDEQFF
TGTGCCAGCAGCTTAACACAGGGCCGGGCGACTGATGAGCAGTTCTTC
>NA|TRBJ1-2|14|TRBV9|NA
CASSAEVTNYGYTF
TGTGCCAGCAGCGCAGAGGTGACTAACTATGGCTACACCTTC
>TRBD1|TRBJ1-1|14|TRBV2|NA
CASRPLGQGVMAFF
TGTGCCAGCAGACCCCTCGGGCAGGGGGTCATGGCTTTCTTT
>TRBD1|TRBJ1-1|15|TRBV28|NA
CASSPPGQWNTEAFF
TGTGCCAGCAGTCCTCCGGGACAGTGGAACACTGAAGCTTTCTTT
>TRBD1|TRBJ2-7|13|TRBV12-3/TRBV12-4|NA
CASSLGDSREQYF
TGTGCCAGCAGTCTCGGGGACAGCCGCGAGCAGTACTTC
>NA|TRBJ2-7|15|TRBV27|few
CASSKNQGMTYEQYF
TGTGCCAGCAGTAAGAATCAGGGAATGACCTACGAGCAGTACTTC
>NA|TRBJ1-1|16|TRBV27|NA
CASSYGGGRDGTEAFF
TGTGCCAGCAGTTATGGGGGAGGCCGGGATGGGACTGAAGCTTTCTTT
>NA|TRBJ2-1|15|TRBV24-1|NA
CATSDPRAGNNEQFF
TGTGCCACCAGTGACCCCAGGGCGGGGAACAATGAGCAGTTCTTC
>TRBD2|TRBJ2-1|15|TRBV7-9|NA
CASSLVASGSAEQFF
TGTGCCAGCAGCTTAGTGGCTAGCGGGAGCGCTGAGCAGTTCTTC
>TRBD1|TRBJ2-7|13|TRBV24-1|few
CATGTGKSYEQYF
TGTGCCACAGGGACAGGGAAATCCTACGAGCAGTACTTC
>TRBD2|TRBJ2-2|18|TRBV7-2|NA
CASSSLAGGGLDTGELFF
TGTGCCAGCAGCTCCCTAGCGGGAGGCGGTCTGGACACCGGGGAGCTGTTTTTT